The source of this T cell receptor (beta chain) is a study of shared clonotypes between healthy human individuals (dated by TCRdb to the early 2020s). With respect to the entire study: The cohort comprised two women and a few men aged 18 to 49 years. To increase sequencing depth and limit assay-specific biases, different laboratories used diverse techniques to prepare libraries and sequence TCR repertoires. Blood TCR repertoires of about five healthy adults were deeply sequenced to estimate repertoire size and the extent of clonotype sharing between individuals. Leukapheresis yielded between about 0.8 and 9.5 billion PBMCs per donor. For each donor, CD4 naive and CD4 memory were each given three plates, CD8 naive was given two plates, and CD8 memory was given one plate. The research as a whole found: Across a handful of donors, approximately 4.9% of naive CD4, approximately 3.5% of naive CD8, 2% to 2.5% of memory CD4, and about 0.44% of memory CD8 clonotypes were shared. The small number of donors limited the genetic and exposure-history diversity represented. Sampling was restricted to blood, and TCR repertoires in tissues likely differ from the TCR repertoires found in blood. Higher generation probabilities were observed for clonotypes shared by all four sorted-subset donors than for non-shared clonotypes. Naive subsets generally had larger estimated clonotype richness than memory subsets. Rarefaction of sorted-subset datasets indicated incomplete sequencing despite the large sequencing depth. Pairwise subsampling led to the expectation that sequencing depth would affect the degree of clonotype sharing among donors.

Donors were healthy HIV-negative adults with no recently reported acute infections or vaccinations. Every donor was a Caucasian adult living in Nashville, Tennessee, USA. CD4+ T cells were enriched by magnetic negative selection, after which naive cells were positively selected on CD45RA and the negative fraction was taken as the memory subset. Blood was obtained by leukapheresis, after which PBMCs were separated by Ficoll-Histopaque density gradient centrifugation and cryopreserved in liquid nitrogen vapor phase. Analytical flow cytometry was used to check the purity and quantity of every magnetically sorted T cell population. From each sorted fraction, genomic DNA was isolated and quantified by UV absorbance on a Nanodrop 2000c. Looking up the germline V gene yields CDR1 SNHLY and CDR2 FYNNEI. V trim: 3 bases; J trim: 12 bases; unmatched bases: 14. The CDR3 has 15 amino acids, counting the end cysteine and phenylalanine. Only the CDR3 region is kept as DNA, spanning 45 bases read in frame from base 1.

On this clone: No cognate antigen has been identified for it. Within one base of it there is no much larger clone, and no base qualities were kept.

Using the deep immunoSEQ assay, multiplex PCR amplified TCR CDR3 regions from genomic DNA. Extracted genomic DNA from each cell subset was distributed evenly across all wells of several immunoSEQ 96-well plates, and each plate was treated as a replicate. For sorted subsets, each replicate PCR was loaded with 200 ng genomic DNA, equivalent to approximately 33,000 T cell genomes. The purified libraries were quantified using a Qubit 3.0 fluorometer, sized with a Bioanalyzer 2100, and then quantified again using the KAPA Library Quantification kit. A separate single-read 150-cycle Illumina NextSeq 550 flow cell was used to sequence each immunoSEQ 96-well plate. As for how the authors treated the data: Because only junctional sequences without quality scores were contained in the immunoSEQ output, filtering matching that applied to full-length reads could not be performed. To assign V/J genes and CDR3, sequences were annotated against IMGT germline references using PyIR, a Python wrapper for IgBLAST v1.9. Any read was removed if the V/J assignment was weak (E-value above 1e-6), the CDR3 was missing, or the read contained stop codons, out-of-frame junctions, or ambiguous translated residues. A V3J clonotype was defined by an identical inferred V gene, J gene, and CDR3 amino acid sequence. To compute the percentage overlap between repertoires, the number of shared unique clonotypes was divided by the size of the smaller repertoire. Three approaches were used to assess repertoire richness: RTK rarefaction, the Chao1 estimator, and Recon v2.1 estimates of unobserved clonotypes. For all TCRbeta clonotypes obtained by the gDNA method from a few donors, generation probabilities were computed with OLGA. TCRdb took this table from immuneACCESS and kept in-frame rearrangements with V and J called. Such tables lack part of the clones; where checked against another copy, unresolved V genes explain under half of the gap, and the rest is unexplained. Clone size and the V and J calls come from that table; the DNA yielded D and trimming. This sample lists 2 million to 2.5 million clones; approximately 95% were detected once. Jointly, the top ten make up approximately 0.13% of the sample.

The sequence is built from TRBV2 and TRBJ2-1, and TRBD1 aligns with 7 junction nucleotides. This TCR came from a young man in good health. Sequenced sample: naive CD4+ T cells sorted from blood. In light of the paper, this sample's cell subset or site label describes: CD45RA+ positively selected. The DNA is as follows: TGTGCCAGCAGTGATCGGGACGGCCCAGGGGGTGCGCAGTTCTTC. Its amino acids are CASSDRDGPGGAQFF.